This entry features one T cell receptor (beta chain) sequence. V was clipped by 8 bases and J by 0 bases, with 8 bases between them. The CDR3 extends over 13 amino acids. Germline CDR1 SNHLY, CDR2 FYNNEI. PCR amplification relied on 60 Vbeta primers (plus 13 Jbeta primers). Method: immunoSEQ multiplex PCR; TCRdb's copy keeps in-frame clones and lacks some. Found here are 85,000 to 120,000 clones, 70% to 80% of them singletons; the top ten hold more than 3%. Each donor was nominally healthy when sampled (though unrecorded immune exposures were likely). This specimen comes from a study of cytomegalovirus exposure and HLA in healthy donors.

The sequenced sample consisted of PBMCs. This sequence was found in a man between 60 and 75 years old in good health and CMV-seronegative. The chain recombines TRBV2 with TRBJ2-1; D gene unclear. In DNA, the CDR3 is TGTGCCAGCGGTCTGGCCTCCTACAATGAGCAGTTCTTC. This codes for CASGLASYNEQFF.